Below are 13 T cell receptor beta chains sequenced from a single sample in a study of cytomegalovirus exposure and HLA in healthy donors. Primers for the PCR totalled 60 Vbeta and 13 Jbeta. The protocol was immunoSEQ multiplex PCR, while the TCRdb copy is restricted to in-frame clones and leaves out a portion. There are 130,000 or so clones in the sample; 80% to 85% occur only once, and around 2.2% lies in the top ten. Input material: PBMCs. These receptors were obtained from a man aged 30 to 39 in good health and CMV-seronegative.

This clone came up a few times. V and J are TRBV18 and TRBJ2-5; 7 nucleotides align to TRBD1. There are 14 residues in the CDR3. V was pared by 3 bases and J by 2 bases, with 3 bases of the junction left unmatched. In germline, CDR1 is KGHSH, CDR2 LQKENI. Here the CDR3 reads CASSPPQGQETQYF. CDR3 DNA: TGTGCCAGCTCACCGCCACAGGGGCAAGAGACCCAGTACTTC.

The gene calls are TRBV5-1 and TRBJ1-6; D unclear. The CDR3 has 13 amino acids. The germline V and J ends were trimmed by 3 bases and 8 bases, with 9 bases remaining between them. Germline-derived CDR1 and CDR2 are SGHRS and YFSETQ. The CDR3 coding sequence is TGCGCCAGCAGCTCTGGCGGAGATTCACCCCTCCACTTT. It yields the protein CASSSGGDSPLHF.

This rearrangement joins TRBV7-2 to TRBJ2-1; 10 nucleotides agree with TRBD1. The CDR3 sequence is 17 residues long. The germline gives CDR1 SGHTA, CDR2 FQGNSA. With V trimmed by 3 bases and J by 7 bases, 12 bases remained unmatched. This chain's CDR3 is CASSLGVWDRGTNEQFF. The CDR3, as DNA: TGTGCCAGCAGCTTGGGGGTGTGGGACAGGGGTACGAATGAGCAGTTCTTC.

The chain is built from TRBV6-4 and TRBJ2-2; 7 bases agree with TRBD2. Germline values: CDR1 MRHNA, CDR2 SNTAGT. With V trimmed by 4 bases and J by 0 bases, 5 bases remained unmatched. This CDR3 is 16 amino acids long. Written as DNA, the CDR3 is TGTGCCAGCAGTGGAACGGGACTACCGAACACCGGGGAGCTGTTTTTT. This encodes CASSGTGLPNTGELFF.

The chain has TRBV7-9 and TRBJ1-2, with 7 bases lining up with TRBD1. In germline, CDR1 is SEHNR, CDR2 FQNEAQ (reference sequence). The trim removed 7 bases at V and 0 bases at J, leaving 5 bases unmatched. The CDR3 is made up of 14 amino acids. CDR3 DNA: TGTGCCAGCACCCGACAGGGAACTAACTATGGCTACACCTTC. It specifies CASTRQGTNYGYTF.

This rearrangement joins TRBV2 to TRBJ2-7; D is unresolved. This CDR3 region has 13 residues. Per germline, CDR1 SNHLY and CDR2 FYNNEI. V shed 8 bases and J shed 3 bases, with 14 bases lying between them. CDR3 sequence reads: CASGRIASYEQYF. The CDR3 nucleotides read TGTGCCAGCGGTCGGATTGCTAGCTACGAGCAGTACTTC.

The chain joins TRBV6-6 to TRBJ2-7; 8 nucleotides agree with TRBD1. V dropped 7 bases and J dropped 5; count of bases not matched to a gene: 7. Germline CDR1 MNHNY, CDR2 SVGAGI (reference sequence). The CDR3 totals 13 residues. Written as DNA, the CDR3 is TGTGCCAGCAACATCCAGGGGGCGAACGAGCAGTACTTC. Its translation: CASNIQGANEQYF.

This chain links TRBV6-5 with TRBJ2-5, with D perhaps TRBD1 (6 bases). The ends were cut back, 0 bases at V and 1 base at J, with 12 bases in the middle. This CDR3 contains 16 residues. Per germline, CDR1 MNHEY and CDR2 SVGAGI. The chain's CDR3 is CASSYSGTGFQETQYF. The CDR3 nucleotides read TGTGCCAGCAGTTACTCCGGAACAGGGTTCCAAGAGACCCAGTACTTC.

The chain has TRBV6-6 and TRBJ2-3; D is unresolved. With 0 bases removed from V and 1 base from J, the gap between germline ends came to 5 bases. This CDR3 region has 14 residues. Germline CDR1 MNHNY, CDR2 SVGAGI (reference sequence). Here the CDR3 DNA reads TGTGCCAGCAGTTACTCGGCGGGCACAGATACGCAGTATTTT. Translated, it gives CASSYSAGTDTQYF.

The chain couples TRBV5-4 to TRBJ2-5; 10 nucleotides match TRBD1. This CDR3 is built from 15 residues. Germline V gene sequence: CDR1 SGHNT, CDR2 YYREEE (reference sequence). J lost 2 bases, V lost 4 bases, and 5 bases had no gene match. The CDR3 bases are TGTGCCAGCAGCAGGGACAGGGGAAAACAAGAGACCCAGTACTTC. Translation gives CASSRDRGKQETQYF.

The V and J genes are TRBV29-1 and TRBJ2-3, with TRBD2 as a possible D gene (7 bases). Germline V gives CDR1 SQVTM, CDR2 ANQGSEA. Trimming removed 3 bases from V and 3 bases from J, with 16 bases in between. The CDR3 has 15 amino acids. The CDR3 nucleotides read TGCAGCGTTGAGAGGTGGGGGGGCCGAACAGATACGCAGTATTTT. Its translation is CSVERWGGRTDTQYF.

J is TRBJ2-5 and V is TRBV30, with 9 bases aligning to TRBD1. CDR3 length: 15 amino acids. V was clipped by 4 bases and J by 5 bases; unmatched bases: 11. Germline V gene lookup returns CDR1 GTSNPN and CDR2 SVGIG (reference sequence). CDR3 sequence (DNA): TGTGCCTGGACTCGTATGGGACAGGGAGGGGAGACCCAGTACTTC. The encoded protein is CAWTRMGQGGETQYF.

This chain uses TRBV10-3 with TRBJ2-7; 10 bases align to TRBD1. J was trimmed by 4 bases and V by 7 bases; bases with no gene match: 7. This CDR3 spans 14 amino acids. Looked up from germline, CDR1 is ENHRY and CDR2 is SYGVKD. CDR3 region: CAIKGQGEGYEQYF. The CDR3 DNA follows: TGTGCCATCAAAGGACAGGGGGAAGGATACGAGCAGTACTTC.